One and the same sample provided the 17 T cell receptor beta chains below, sequenced in a study of OX40 agonist ivuxolimab in advanced cancers. Clones were read by immunoSEQ multiplex PCR, and TCRdb kept only the in-frame ones, dropping some. This sample has about 84,000 clones; 90% to 95% occur once, and the top ten carry approximately 10%. The starting material was CD4+ or CD8+ T cells sorted from blood, obtained in a trial of the OX40 agonist ivuxolimab. These receptors were taken from an adult with an advanced solid tumor such as melanoma, head and neck, liver or kidney cancer.

The V gene is TRBV30, the J gene TRBJ2-5; D is possibly TRBD1 (5 bases). The CDR3 totals 15 residues. Trimming shortened V by 2 bases and J by 5 bases, and 18 bases separated the two germline ends. From germline, CDR1 is GTSNPN and CDR2 SVGIG (reference sequence). The CDR3 sequence is CAWSRGHLNRETQYF. CDR3 coding DNA: TGTGCCTGGAGTAGAGGACACCTTAATCGGGAGACCCAGTACTTC.

This rearrangement joins TRBV9 to TRBJ1-1; 8 bases are a match to TRBD1. This CDR3 has 16 amino acids. Trimming at V came to 4 bases and at J to 0 bases, leaving 8 bases not matched to a gene. Germline CDR1 and CDR2: SGDLS and YYNGEE. CDR3 coding DNA: TGTGCCAGCAGCCCAAACTCAGGGGGCCTGAACACTGAAGCTTTCTTT. Translated, it gives CASSPNSGGLNTEAFF.

The rearrangement links TRBV29-1 to TRBJ1-2; D remains unclear. The germline V and J ends were trimmed by 2 bases and 9 bases, with 13 bases remaining between them. This CDR3 has 12 residues. Germline loops: CDR1 SQVTM, CDR2 ANQGSEA. The CDR3 sequence: CSVELGDLSYTF. CDR3 sequence (DNA): TGCAGCGTTGAATTGGGCGATCTCAGCTACACCTTC.

V gene TRBV19 combines with J gene TRBJ2-2; weak D call: TRBD2 (5 bases). This CDR3 contains 13 residues. V was cut by 3 bases and J by 6 bases, with 8 bases left in between. Germline V gives CDR1 LNHDA, CDR2 SQIVND (reference sequence). DNA for the CDR3: TGTGCCAGTAGTATGGGGAGCGCCGGGGAGCTGTTTTTT. It yields the protein CASSMGSAGELFF. Drawing the rest from reference TRBV19 and TRBJ2-2, the complete variable domain is DGGITQSPKYLFRKEGQNVTLSCEQNLNHDAMYWYRQDPGQGLRLIYYSQIVNDFQKGDIAEGYSVSREKKESFPLTVTSAQKNPTAFYLCASSMGSAGELFFGEGSRLTVL.

The chain recombines TRBV6-6 with TRBJ2-1; no reliable D call. The CDR3 covers 15 residues. Germline values: CDR1 MNHNY, CDR2 SVGAGI (reference sequence). Trimming left V 4 bases short and J 4 bases short, with 14 bases between. In DNA, the CDR3 is TGTGCCAGCAGTTCCTACTTCCCCCTTTACAATGAGCAGTTCTTC. Its translation is CASSSYFPLYNEQFF.

The V and J genes are TRBV12-5 and TRBJ1-1, with a tentative D call TRBD1 (5 bases). V lost 6 bases, J lost 8 bases, and 16 bases lay in between. The CDR3 loop spans 13 amino acids. CDR1 and CDR2 from the germline V gene are LGHNT and FRNRAP. CDR3 DNA sequence: TGTGCTAGTGGGCCTCCCGAAGGGACCGAAGCTTTCTTT. Translating it yields CASGPPEGTEAFF.

CDR3 in amino acids: CASSPGGGDLYGYTF. The CDR3, as DNA: TGTGCCAGCAGCCCGGGGGGGGGCGATCTCTATGGCTACACCTTC. This sequence joins TRBV7-9 and TRBJ1-2; D possibly corresponds to TRBD1 (6 bases). V dropped 5 bases and J dropped 4 bases, with 17 bases sitting between them. Germline V CDR1 and CDR2: SEHNR, FQNEAQ (reference sequence). This CDR3 region has 15 residues.

The gene calls are TRBV7-8 and TRBJ2-7, with TRBD2 matching over 8 bases. The germline V gene encodes CDR1 SGHVS and CDR2 FQNEAQ. This CDR3 spans 15 amino acids. J lost 2 bases, V lost 4 bases, and 7 bases had no gene match. DNA of the CDR3: TGTGCCAGCAGCTCCCATAGCGGGGAAGCCTACGAGCAGTACTTC. Its protein product is CASSSHSGEAYEQYF.

The chain links TRBV6-6 to TRBJ2-1; 7 positions match TRBD2. The CDR3 runs to 14 residues. J gave up 9 bases and V 0 bases, and 5 bases lay outside the gene matches. Germline CDR1 reads MNHNY; CDR2 reads SVGAGI (reference sequence). The DNA for the CDR3 is TGTGCCAGCAGTTACTCTCCGGGCGGGGGTGAGCAGTTCTTC. Translated: CASSYSPGGGEQFF.

The chain uses TRBV27 and TRBJ2-5; 10 positions agree with TRBD1. The CDR3 length is 15 residues. Germline values: CDR1 MNHEY, CDR2 SMNVEV (reference sequence). Losses at the gene ends were 2 bases for V and 1 base for J; bases not matched to a gene: 1. CDR3 sequence (DNA): TGTGCCAGCAGTTTAGGGACAGGGGCCCAAGAGACCCAGTACTTC. Amino acids: CASSLGTGAQETQYF.

The chain recombines TRBV29-1 with TRBJ2-7; TRBD2 aligns across 12 bases. The length of the CDR3 is 15 residues. CDR1 is SQVTM, CDR2 ANQGSEA, per germline. V gave up 0 bases and J gave up 3 bases; unmatched junction bases: 3. CDR3 nucleotide sequence: TGCAGCGTTGAAGAGGGACTAGCGGGTGTCTACGAGCAGTACTTC. Residues: CSVEEGLAGVYEQYF.

The V and J genes are TRBV29-1 and TRBJ2-7; TRBD2 matches at 11 bases. J was trimmed by 3 bases and V by 7 bases; bases with no gene match: 20. The CDR3 runs 18 residues. Germline V gene sequence: CDR1 SQVTM, CDR2 ANQGSEA. CDR3 nucleotide sequence: TGCAGCGGGTGGTTGACAGAACCACTAGCGGGAGCTCGCTACGAGCAGTACTTC. This sequence encodes CSGWLTEPLAGARYEQYF.

V usage is TRBV2 and J usage is TRBJ2-3, with 13 bases aligning to TRBD2. Germline V CDR1 and CDR2: SNHLY, FYNNEI. CDR3 length equals 16 residues. J lost 0 bases, V lost 10 bases, and 7 bases had no gene match. CDR3 amino acids: CATGTSGKTSTDTQYF. The CDR3 DNA reads TGTGCCACCGGGACTAGCGGGAAAACTAGCACAGATACGCAGTATTTT. The variable domain in full, with the rest retrieved from reference TRBV2 and TRBJ2-3, is EPEVTQTPSHQVTQMGQEVILRCVPISNHLYFYWYRQILGQKVEFLVSFYNNEISEKSEIFDDQFSVERPDGSNFTLKIRSTKLEDSAMYFCATGTSGKTSTDTQYFGPGTRLTVL.

The chain links TRBV28 to TRBJ2-3; D possibly corresponds to TRBD2 (6 bases). The CDR3 runs 15 residues. The germline V gene has CDR1 MDHEN and CDR2 SYDVKM. Between the trimmed V and J ends, which lost 3 bases and 3 bases, there was a span of 13 bases. CDR3 protein: CASSLEGTLTDTQYF. CDR3 DNA: TGTGCCAGCAGTTTGGAAGGGACTTTGACAGATACGCAGTATTTT.

This clone was detected only a few times. The chain couples TRBV9 to TRBJ2-7, with D perhaps TRBD2 (6 bases). Trimming left V 3 bases short and J 0 bases short, with 13 bases between. The CDR3 is made up of 15 amino acids. Germline CDR1 and CDR2: SGDLS and YYNGEE. The CDR3 loop reads CASSAYRGSSYEQYF. Written as DNA, the CDR3 is TGTGCCAGCAGCGCTTATCGGGGGAGCTCCTACGAGCAGTACTTC. Using reference TRBV9 and TRBJ2-7 for the parts outside the CDR3, the full variable domain is DSGVTQTPKHLITATGQRVTLRCSPRSGDLSVYWYQQSLDQGLQFLIQYYNGEERAKGNILERFSAQQFPDLHSELNLSSLELGDSALYFCASSAYRGSSYEQYFGPGTRLTVT.

The rearrangement links TRBV9 to TRBJ2-5, with 11 bases that match TRBD2. The germline CDR1 and CDR2 sequences are SGDLS and YYNGEE. This CDR3 has 16 amino acids. The V gene end was trimmed by 0 bases and the J gene end by 4 bases; junction bases not matched to a gene: 5. CDR3 region: CASSVGGGLAGETQYF. The CDR3 DNA reads TGTGCCAGCAGCGTAGGAGGAGGACTAGCGGGAGAGACCCAGTACTTC.

This clone was counted a single time. The V call is TRBV13, the J call TRBJ1-2; D is uncertain. The V and J ends lost 4 bases and 3 bases respectively, with 21 bases between them. This CDR3 is built from 17 residues. Per the germline V gene, CDR1 is PRHDT and CDR2 is FYEKMQ (reference sequence). The chain's CDR3 is CASSSPFTAKLYYGYTF. CDR3 in DNA: TGTGCCAGCAGCTCCCCGTTCACAGCGAAGCTATACTATGGCTACACCTTC. The full variable domain, rest sourced from reference TRBV13 and TRBJ1-2, is AAGVIQSPRHLIKEKRETATLKCYPIPRHDTVYWYQQGPGQDPQFLISFYEKMQSDKGSIPDRFSAQQFSDYHSELNMSSLELGDSALYFCASSSPFTAKLYYGYTFGSGTRLTVV.